The T cell receptor beta chain under discussion was sequenced for a study of T cell changes during pregnancy in multiple sclerosis. Germline loops: CDR1 SGDLS, CDR2 YYNGEE. After removal of 4 bases from V and 2 bases from J, the junction contained 2 bases not matched to a gene. This CDR3 has 14 residues. The method was immunoSEQ multiplex PCR; TCRdb's version includes in-frame clones alone and lacks a portion of them. The table shows 39,000 or so clones, with 90% occurring only once. Sequencing used CD8+ T cells from peripheral blood mononuclear cells, obtained in the first trimester of pregnancy. The chain has TRBV9 and TRBJ1-5; 8 bases align to TRBD1. The sequence was collected from a female donor with multiple sclerosis, enrolled in a pregnancy study. This CDR3 reads CASSLQGGNQPQHF. DNA of the CDR3: TGTGCCAGCAGCCTACAGGGGGGCAATCAGCCCCAGCATTTT.